The 7 T cell receptor beta chains listed next were all sequenced from one sample in a study of blood T cell repertoires in COVID-19. Data came from immunoSEQ multiplex PCR; TCRdb stores just in-frame clones and leaves some out. The data contain 55,000 or so clones, roughly 85% of them singletons. The source material was peripheral blood. Receptors were obtained from a human donor in a cohort sampled during active COVID-19.

The CDR3 sequence is CSASGGDGNEQYF. Written as DNA, the CDR3 is TGCAGTGCTAGTGGGGGGGACGGCAACGAGCAGTACTTC. The gene calls are TRBV20-1 and TRBJ2-7; 7 bases map to TRBD2. Germline CDR1 DFQATT, CDR2 SNEGSKA (reference sequence). V lost 3 bases and J lost 5; bases outside the gene matches: 7. This CDR3 contains 13 residues.

V gene TRBV2 combines with J gene TRBJ2-1, with 7 bases identical to TRBD2. The V gene's germline CDR1 is SNHLY and CDR2 FYNNEI. The J segment lost 6 bases and the V segment lost 1 base, leaving 12 bases of the junction unmatched. This CDR3 region has 17 residues. For the CDR3, the DNA is TGTGCCAGCAGTGAAGTCTGGGCTAGCTGGGGGGGCAATGAGCAGTTCTTC. Amino acid sequence: CASSEVWASWGGNEQFF.

The chain joins TRBV6-2 or TRBV6-3 to TRBJ2-5; TRBD1 agrees at 8 bases. The V gene's germline CDR1 is MNHEY and CDR2 SVGEGT. This CDR3 contains 16 residues. The junction had 11 bases not matched to a gene; V was cut back by 6 bases and J by 2 bases. The DNA for the CDR3 is TGTGCCAGCAGCACCGGACTGACAGGGGTGCAAGAGACCCAGTACTTC. Translating it yields CASSTGLTGVQETQYF.

The chain combines TRBV6-5 with TRBJ2-3; a possible D gene is TRBD2 (7 bases). This CDR3 region has 15 residues. V was trimmed by 6 bases and J by 4 bases, leaving 17 bases between them. Germline CDR1 is MNHEY and CDR2 is SVGAGI. CDR3 in amino acids: CASRNQLGGADTQYF. The CDR3 DNA follows: TGTGCCAGCAGGAATCAGTTAGGGGGGGCAGATACGCAGTATTTT.

The chain carries TRBV28 and TRBJ1-2, with D perhaps matching TRBD1 (5 bases). The CDR3 covers 14 residues. Trimming shortened V by 10 bases and J by 6 bases, and 21 bases separated the two germline ends. In germline, CDR1 is MDHEN, CDR2 SYDVKM. This CDR3 reads CATLESRGVHGYTF. DNA for the CDR3: TGTGCCACCCTTGAAAGTAGGGGTGTGCATGGCTACACCTTC.

This clone was seen once. V gene TRBV4-2 combines with J gene TRBJ2-7, with 11 bases identical to TRBD2. The germline V gene has CDR1 LGHNA and CDR2 YNFKEQ. V dropped 5 bases and J dropped 0; count of bases not matched to a gene: 3. The CDR3 loop spans 15 amino acids. The CDR3 DNA follows: TGTGCCAGCAGCTCGACTAGCGGGGTCTCCTACGAGCAGTACTTC. Translated: CASSSTSGVSYEQYF.

The gene calls are TRBV6-5 and TRBJ2-1; 13 bases agree with TRBD2. Trimming cost V 6 bases and J 4 bases; bases outside gene matches: 3. Germline V gene sequence: CDR1 MNHEY, CDR2 SVGAGI. The CDR3 length is 15 residues. CDR3 bases: TGTGCCAGCAGCCAGACTAGCGGGAGGTACAATGAGCAGTTCTTC. It translates to CASSQTSGRYNEQFF.